These 13 T cell receptor beta chains share one sample of origin, sequenced in a study of STAT5B mutations in CD4+ large granular lymphocyte leukemia. Sequencing was performed with immunoSEQ multiplex PCR; in TCRdb, only in-frame clones are kept and a portion is missing. The data contain under 25,000 clones, about 79% of them singletons. The specimen sequenced was CD4+ T cells from blood buffy coats. These receptors came from a human donor in good health.

V gene TRBV7-8 combines with J gene TRBJ2-3; 11 nucleotides agree with TRBD2. The CDR3 spans 16 residues. Unmatched junction bases numbered 7, after V lost 5 bases and J lost 3 bases. Germline V gene lookup returns CDR1 SGHVS and CDR2 FQNEAQ. Written as DNA, the CDR3 is TGTGCCAGCAGCCGGACTAGCGGGTCGGGGACAGATACGCAGTATTTT. This gives the protein CASSRTSGSGTDTQYF.

A remark on this clone: The CDR3 ends on some other residue instead of the conserved phenylalanine or tryptophan, so this is likely a read error. The DNA is omitted, as the CDR3 cannot be located on it reliably, and the CDR3 follows TCRdb's listing. V usage is TRBV20-1 and J usage is TRBJ2-3; the listed D gene, TRBD2, was not tested against the DNA. The germline CDR1 and CDR2 sequences are DFQATT and SNEGSKA (reference sequence). A total of 11 residues make up the CDR3, ends included. CDR3 loop: CSASDQRAGVV.

This clone appeared once. The V gene is TRBV5-5, the J gene TRBJ1-5; D gene ambiguous. The CDR3 consists of 15 residues. The V gene's germline CDR1 is SGHKS and CDR2 YYEKEE (reference sequence). Trimming took 0 bases from V and 2 from J, leaving 9 bases between them. The CDR3 sequence is CASSLGQARNQPQHF. CDR3 sequence (DNA): TGTGCCAGCAGCTTGGGGCAGGCCCGCAATCAGCCCCAGCATTTT. Full variable domain (remainder filled in from reference TRBV5-5 and TRBJ1-5): DAGVTQSPTHLIKTRGQQVTLRCSPISGHKSVSWYQQVLGQGPQFIFQYYEKEERGRGNFPDRFSARQFPNYSSELNVNALLLGDSALYLCASSLGQARNQPQHFGDGTRLSIL.

The rearrangement joins TRBV19 to TRBJ1-1; D is undetermined. This CDR3 region has 10 residues. The V gene's germline CDR1 is LNHDA and CDR2 SQIVND (reference sequence). V lost 6 bases and J lost 8, with 7 bases in between. DNA for the CDR3: TGTGCCAGTAGCAATACCGAAGCTTTCTTT. Amino acids: CASSNTEAFF.

In its sample, this clone was seen a few times. This sequence joins TRBV5-1 and TRBJ1-1; 7 bases line up with TRBD1. Germline trimming cut 5 bases from V and 0 bases from J; bases unmatched to any gene: 10. CDR3 length equals 16 residues. The germline gives CDR1 SGHRS, CDR2 YFSETQ. Here the CDR3 DNA reads TGCGCCAGCAGTTGGGGGGACAGTATAATGAACACTGAAGCTTTCTTT. This sequence encodes CASSWGDSIMNTEAFF.

This chain links TRBV7-3 with TRBJ2-3; 10 bases line up with TRBD2. From germline, CDR1 is SGHTA and CDR2 FQGTGA. The CDR3 has 16 residues. V lost 5 bases, J lost 0 bases, and 5 bases stayed unmatched. The CDR3 protein is CASSRGAGGSTDTQYF. The CDR3 region has the DNA TGTGCCAGCAGCAGGGGAGCGGGGGGGAGCACAGATACGCAGTATTTT.

The chain joins TRBV6-5 to TRBJ1-5; no clear D. V lost 6 bases and J lost 5, with 8 bases in between. CDR3 length: 12 residues. Germline assignment: CDR1 MNHEY and CDR2 SVGAGI. In nucleotides, the CDR3 is TGTGCCAGCAGCTCCCCTGATCAGCCCCAGCATTTT. It is translated as CASSSPDQPQHF.

V gene TRBV9 combines with J gene TRBJ1-3; perhaps TRBD1 as D (5 bases). The germline gives CDR1 SGDLS, CDR2 YYNGEE. V lost 3 bases to trimming and J lost 3 bases, with 16 bases between them. CDR3 size: 16 residues. The CDR3, as DNA: TGTGCCAGCAGCGCAGATGCAGGGCTCCTTGGAAACACCATATATTTT. Protein product: CASSADAGLLGNTIYF.

J is TRBJ1-2 and V is TRBV6-6; 7 bases are a match to TRBD1. V shed 2 bases and J 0 bases; nucleotides not matched to a gene: 6. This CDR3 contains 16 residues. Germline lookup yields CDR1 MNHNY and CDR2 SVGAGI (reference sequence). For the CDR3, the DNA is TGTGCCAGCAGTTACCCGGGACAGTTCACTAACTATGGCTACACCTTC. Its translation: CASSYPGQFTNYGYTF.

The V and J genes are TRBV11-2 and TRBJ2-5; the match to TRBD1 covers 8 bases. Looked up from germline, CDR1 is SGHAT and CDR2 is FQNNGV. The CDR3 is 12 amino acids. J was trimmed by 3 bases and V by 8 bases; bases with no gene match: 2. This CDR3 reads CASRGQEETQYF. As DNA, the CDR3 is TGTGCCAGCCGGGGACAGGAAGAGACCCAGTACTTC.

This chain links TRBV5-1 with TRBJ2-7; weak D call: TRBD2 (5 bases). Trimming stripped 4 bases from V and 2 bases from J, with 13 bases between. CDR3 length: 14 residues. Germline V gene sequence: CDR1 SGHRS, CDR2 YFSETQ. This CDR3 reads CASSLLTSAYEQYF. The CDR3 DNA follows: TGCGCCAGCAGCCTACTCACTAGTGCCTACGAGCAGTACTTC.

This chain joins TRBV28 and TRBJ1-4; D gene ambiguous. This CDR3 is 15 amino acids long. Germline V gene lookup returns CDR1 MDHEN and CDR2 SYDVKM. The germline V and J ends were trimmed by 5 bases and 8 bases, with 18 bases remaining between them. The CDR3, as DNA: TGTGCCAGCAGTCCGCGGGCGGAGGGTGGGGAAAAACTGTTTTTT. Its protein is CASSPRAEGGEKLFF. Together with reference TRBV28 and TRBJ1-4, the CDR3 gives the full variable domain: DVKVTQSSRYLVKRTGEKVFLECVQDMDHENMFWYRQDPGLGLRLIYFSYDVKMKEKGDIPEGYSVSREKKERFSLILESASTNQTSMYLCASSPRAEGGEKLFFGSGTQLSVL.

The chain combines TRBV18 with TRBJ2-7; unclear D gene. The CDR3 is made up of 9 amino acids. Trimming stripped 8 bases from V and 7 bases from J, with 6 bases between. Germline loops: CDR1 KGHSH, CDR2 LQKENI. CDR3 in DNA: TGTGCCAGCCGTGGGGAGCAGTACTTC. This sequence encodes CASRGEQYF. The full variable domain, in which reference TRBV18 and TRBJ2-7 provide the parts outside the CDR3, is NAGVMQNPRHLVRRRGQEARLRCSPMKGHSHVYWYRQLPEEGLKFMVYLQKENIIDESGMPKERFSAEFPKEGPSILRIQQVVRGDSAAYFCASRGEQYFGPGTRLTVT.